This TCR beta chain was captured by sequencing in a study of cytomegalovirus exposure and HLA in healthy donors. This clone was counted between two and nine times. Its antigen is currently unknown. V was pared by 0 bases and J by 7 bases, with 7 bases between. Germline-derived CDR1 and CDR2 are LGHNA and YSLEER. The length of the CDR3 is 13 residues. The PCR employed 60 Vbeta primers together with 13 Jbeta primers. Authors' methods: Counted up in a later analysis, unique TCR beta chains came to approximately 77 million, with 9.5 million to 13 million shared. Only in-frame clones appear in the TCRdb table, and some are missing; sequencing was by immunoSEQ multiplex PCR. From that table come the V and J calls and clone size; the DNA was used to work out D and trimming. The data contain more than 150,000 clones, roughly 74% of them singletons. General observations from the study: According to an earlier analysis, most TCR beta V segments yielded productive rearrangements about 87% or about 30% of the time.

This receptor was identified in a middle-aged woman in good health and CMV-seropositive. Sequencing was carried out using PBMCs. This chain links TRBV4-3 with TRBJ1-3; D ambiguous. CDR3 protein: CASSQEEGNTIYF. For the CDR3, the DNA is TGCGCCAGCAGCCAAGAGGAGGGTAACACCATATATTTT.